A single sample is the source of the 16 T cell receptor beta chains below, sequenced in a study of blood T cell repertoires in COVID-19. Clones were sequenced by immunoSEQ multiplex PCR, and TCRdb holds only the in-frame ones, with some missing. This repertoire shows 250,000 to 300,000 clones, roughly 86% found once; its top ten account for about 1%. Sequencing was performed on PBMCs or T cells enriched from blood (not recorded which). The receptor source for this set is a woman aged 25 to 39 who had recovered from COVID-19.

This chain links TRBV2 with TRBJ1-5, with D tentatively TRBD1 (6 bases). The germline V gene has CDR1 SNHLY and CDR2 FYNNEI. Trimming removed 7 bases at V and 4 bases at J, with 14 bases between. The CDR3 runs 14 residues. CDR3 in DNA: TGTGCCAGCATGGACGGGACACTTAATCAGCCCCAGCATTTT. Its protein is CASMDGTLNQPQHF. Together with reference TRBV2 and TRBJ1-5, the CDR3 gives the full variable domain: EPEVTQTPSHQVTQMGQEVILRCVPISNHLYFYWYRQILGQKVEFLVSFYNNEISEKSEIFDDQFSVERPDGSNFTLKIRSTKLEDSAMYFCASMDGTLNQPQHFGDGTRLSIL.

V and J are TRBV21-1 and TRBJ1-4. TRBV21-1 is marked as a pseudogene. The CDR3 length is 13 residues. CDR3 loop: CASEGGDNEKLFF. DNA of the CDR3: TGTGCCAGCGAGGGGGGGGATAATGAAAAACTGTTTTTT.

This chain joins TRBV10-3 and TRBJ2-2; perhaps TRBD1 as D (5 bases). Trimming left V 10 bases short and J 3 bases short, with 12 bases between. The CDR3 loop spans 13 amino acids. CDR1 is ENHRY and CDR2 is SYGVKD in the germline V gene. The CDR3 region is CATNTRDTGELFF. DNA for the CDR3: TGTGCCACGAATACCAGGGACACCGGGGAGCTGTTTTTT.

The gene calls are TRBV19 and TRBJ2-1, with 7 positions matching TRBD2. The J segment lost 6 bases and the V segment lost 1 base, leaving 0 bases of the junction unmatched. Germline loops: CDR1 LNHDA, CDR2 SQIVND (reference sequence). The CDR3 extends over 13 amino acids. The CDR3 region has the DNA TGTGCCAGTAGTATAGGGGGGGGCAATGAGCAGTTCTTC. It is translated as CASSIGGGNEQFF.

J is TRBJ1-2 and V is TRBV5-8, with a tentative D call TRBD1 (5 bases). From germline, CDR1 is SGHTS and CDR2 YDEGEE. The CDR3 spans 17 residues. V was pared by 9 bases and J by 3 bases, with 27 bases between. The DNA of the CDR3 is TGTGCCATCCCCCCGGGCAGGGTGAAACTTTCCGACTATGGCTACACCTTC. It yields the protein CAIPPGRVKLSDYGYTF.

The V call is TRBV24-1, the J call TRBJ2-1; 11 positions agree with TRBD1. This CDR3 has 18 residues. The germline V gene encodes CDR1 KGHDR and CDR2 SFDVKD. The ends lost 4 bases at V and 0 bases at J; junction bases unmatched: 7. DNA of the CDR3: TGTGCCACCAGTGACCCCGGGACAGGGGGGGACTCCTACAATGAGCAGTTCTTC. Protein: CATSDPGTGGDSYNEQFF.

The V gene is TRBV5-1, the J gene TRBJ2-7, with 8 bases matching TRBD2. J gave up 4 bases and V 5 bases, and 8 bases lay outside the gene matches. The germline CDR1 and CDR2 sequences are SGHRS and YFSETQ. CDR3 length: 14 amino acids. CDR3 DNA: TGCGCCAGCAGGGACCTAGCGGGTTCTTACGAGCAGTACTTC. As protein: CASRDLAGSYEQYF.

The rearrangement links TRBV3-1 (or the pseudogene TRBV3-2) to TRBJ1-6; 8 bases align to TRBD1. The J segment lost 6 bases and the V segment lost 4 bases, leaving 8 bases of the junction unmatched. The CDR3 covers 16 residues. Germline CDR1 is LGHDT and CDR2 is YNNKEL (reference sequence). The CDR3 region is CASSRSFRGLNSPLHF. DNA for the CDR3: TGTGCCAGCAGCCGAAGCTTCAGGGGGCTTAATTCACCCCTCCACTTT.

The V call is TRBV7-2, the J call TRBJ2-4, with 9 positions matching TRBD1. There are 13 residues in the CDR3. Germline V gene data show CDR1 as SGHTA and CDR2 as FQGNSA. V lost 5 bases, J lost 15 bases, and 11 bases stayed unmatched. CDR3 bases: TGTGCCAGCAGCCCCGGGACAGGGACCCCACTGTACTTC. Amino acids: CASSPGTGTPLYF.

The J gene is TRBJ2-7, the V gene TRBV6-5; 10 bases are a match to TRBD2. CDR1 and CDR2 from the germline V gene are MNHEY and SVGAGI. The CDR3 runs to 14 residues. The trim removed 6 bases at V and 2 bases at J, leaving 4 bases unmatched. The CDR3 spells CASRSSGGPYEQYF. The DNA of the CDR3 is TGTGCCAGCAGGAGTAGCGGGGGGCCCTACGAGCAGTACTTC.

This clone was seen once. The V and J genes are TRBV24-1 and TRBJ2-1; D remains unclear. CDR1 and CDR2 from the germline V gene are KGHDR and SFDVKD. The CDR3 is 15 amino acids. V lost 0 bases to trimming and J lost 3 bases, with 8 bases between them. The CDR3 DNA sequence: TGTGCCACCAGTGATTTGGGCGGCGGCTACAATGAGCAGTTCTTC. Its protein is CATSDLGGGYNEQFF.

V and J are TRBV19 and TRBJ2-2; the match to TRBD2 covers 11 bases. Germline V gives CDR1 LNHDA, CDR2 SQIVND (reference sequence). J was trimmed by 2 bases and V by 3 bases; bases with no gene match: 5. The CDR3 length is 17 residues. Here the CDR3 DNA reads TGTGCCAGTAGTATCAGAACTAGCGGGGGCAACACCGGGGAGCTGTTTTTT. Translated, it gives CASSIRTSGGNTGELFF.

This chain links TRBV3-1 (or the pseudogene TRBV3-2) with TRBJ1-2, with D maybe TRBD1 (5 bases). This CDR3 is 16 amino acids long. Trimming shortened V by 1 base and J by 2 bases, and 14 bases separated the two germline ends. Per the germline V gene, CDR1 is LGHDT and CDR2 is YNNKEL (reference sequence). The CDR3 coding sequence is TGTGCCAGCAGCCAAGGCCTGGAGGGACTAAACTATGGCTACACCTTC. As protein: CASSQGLEGLNYGYTF.

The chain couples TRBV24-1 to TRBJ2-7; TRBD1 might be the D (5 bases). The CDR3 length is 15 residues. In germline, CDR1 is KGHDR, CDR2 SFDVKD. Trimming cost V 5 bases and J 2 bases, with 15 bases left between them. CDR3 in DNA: TGTGCCACCAGTGTGGGCGACAGAGCACCCTACGAGCAGTACTTC. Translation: CATSVGDRAPYEQYF.

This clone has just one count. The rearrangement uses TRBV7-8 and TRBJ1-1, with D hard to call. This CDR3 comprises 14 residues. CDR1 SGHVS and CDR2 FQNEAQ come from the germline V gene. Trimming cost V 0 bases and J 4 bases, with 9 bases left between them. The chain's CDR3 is CASSLAAVSTEAFF. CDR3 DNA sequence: TGTGCCAGCAGCTTAGCAGCGGTATCCACTGAAGCTTTCTTT.

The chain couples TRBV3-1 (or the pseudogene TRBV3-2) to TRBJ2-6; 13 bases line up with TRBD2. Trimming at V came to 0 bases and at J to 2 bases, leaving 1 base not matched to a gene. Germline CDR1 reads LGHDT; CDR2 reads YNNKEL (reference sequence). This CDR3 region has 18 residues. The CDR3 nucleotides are TGTGCCAGCAGCCAAGAAGGACTAGCGGGAGCTGGGGCCAACGTCCTGACTTTC. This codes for CASSQEGLAGAGANVLTF.